The present TCR beta chain was sequenced within a study of beta chain features in type 1 diabetes. General study results and limits: Type 1 diabetes patients had moderately but significantly shorter TCRB CDR3s in all four CD4+ subsets. Shorter templates might be favored by PCR, equally in patients and controls. Cells with high TCR expression could be over-represented by cDNA sequencing.

This CDR3 spans 17 amino acids. V gave up 6 bases and J gave up 2 bases; unmatched junction bases: 11. Germline V gene sequence: CDR1 SGHVS, CDR2 FNYEAQ. About this clone: Its antigen is currently unknown.

All of the isolated RNA was reverse transcribed, so expressed TCRB transcripts were sequenced. Assay: immunoSEQ multiplex PCR; the TCRdb copy retains only in-frame clones and omits some. The data show about 740,000 clones, 13% seen once. On average, the one heparinised blood draw given by each donor was roughly 100 mL. Sequenced input: naive CD4+ T cells from blood. V gene TRBV7-6 combines with J gene TRBJ2-3; 10 positions match TRBD1. This sequence was found in a man between 18 and 35 years old with type 1 diabetes. This CDR3 is CASSLPRGTGDTDTQYF. The CDR3, as DNA: TGTGCCAGCAGTCTCCCCCGCGGGACAGGGGACACAGATACGCAGTATTTT.